This TCR beta chain was captured by sequencing in a study of CD4 T cell repertoires in COVID-19 listed by TCRdb under 2021. Some background on the complete study: For cross-reactivity analysis, CFSE-low cells were expanded with IL-2 for nine to ten days and were then relabeled and restimulated with spike proteins from other coronaviruses. TCR Vbeta repertoire analysis of SARS-CoV-2-reactive T cells was conducted at the subset level in a few recovered individuals. Naturally processed CD4+ T cell responses to SARS-CoV-2 spike and nucleoprotein were characterized in COVID-19-recovered individuals, and clonal composition was assessed by TCR Vbeta sequencing. On the study overall, not on this receptor specifically: Between 7 and 25% of SARS-CoV-2 clonotypes were also found in SARS-CoV and/or HKU1 spike-stimulated secondary cultures, consistent with cross-reactivity. Two or all three memory subsets shared several of the most expanded SARS-CoV-2-reactive clonotypes, which suggests intraclonal diversification.

According to the study, the label for this sample's time point signals: sample from a COVID-19-recovered individual after infection. Donors were patients who had recovered from mild-to-severe COVID-19. Uncultured memory T cell samples were subjected to sequencing directly after ex vivo isolation. CD4+ total memory, central memory, effector memory and circulating T follicular helper cells were isolated from peripheral blood mononuclear cells. CDR1 ENHRY and CDR2 SYGVKD are derived from the germline V gene. Measured from the cysteine to the phenylalanine, the CDR3 is 15 residues long. Here the CDR3 DNA is all that survives: 45 bases in frame from base 1. A distance of 15 bases separates the germline ends of V and J, which lose 6 bases and 0 bases respectively. In regard to this clone: What this receptor recognizes is not known. No base qualities exist here, and no much larger clone lies one base off it.

The method was the immunoSEQ multiplex PCR assay. On the authors' methods: Repertoire overlap between subsets was quantified using the Chao-Jaccard similarity index and counts of shared clonotypes. In TCRdb, the immuneACCESS table is reduced to in-frame sequences with V and J assigned. These tables do not hold every clone; where another copy was compared, an unresolved V gene accounts for under half, and the others remain unexplained. For V, J and clone size, that table is used; D and trimming come from the DNA. This sample has about 75,000 clones in its table, and 83% of those were observed once. The ten largest clones capture approximately 0.6% of the sample.

The TCR originated in a human donor who had COVID-19. The chain is encoded by TRBV10-3 joined to TRBJ2-7, with the identity of the D gene unclear. Sequencing was performed on CD4+ T cells from peripheral blood, taken after recovery from COVID-19. The sequenced DNA: TGTGCCATCAGAGACCCGGCAGGAAGCTCCTACGAGCAGTACTTC. Its amino acids are CAIRDPAGSSYEQYF.